This T cell receptor (beta chain) was documented in a study of radiation and T cells in renal cell carcinoma. Profiling relied on immunoSEQ multiplex PCR, and the TCRdb table lists in-frame clones only, not all of them. This sample has about 130,000 clones, with roughly 91% found just once. Points on this clone: Its target is unknown.

Germline V gives CDR1 KGHSH, CDR2 LQKENI. V was clipped by 3 bases and J by 2 bases, with 6 bases between them. The CDR3 runs 13 residues. The time point here: blood 2 weeks post-SBRT. Treatment given: 15 Gy SBRT to primary tumor, nephrectomy 4 weeks later. Radiation-treated patients gave blood at baseline, week 2 and week 4. Study-wide points: Baseline intratumoral clonotype presence is unknown without pretreatment biopsies.

The rearrangement links TRBV18 to TRBJ2-3; D unresolved. Material: blood, obtained from a patient whose treatment included radiotherapy and nephrectomy. This receptor was identified in a woman in her seventies with renal cell carcinoma. The CDR3 loop is CASSPTYTDTQYF. CDR3 nucleotides: TGTGCCAGCTCACCGACATACACAGATACGCAGTATTTT.